This TCR beta chain comes out of a study of T cell responses to AZD1222 COVID-19 vaccine. Across the whole study: Second doses were pooled across both intervals (about 4 or about 12 weeks).

Regarding the study as a whole: With dominance at 160-218 and 743-854, vaccine-associated CD4 TCRs spanned spike. Among spike-specific TCRs, nearly half reportedly target unmutated variant regions. Clonal diversity was possibly underestimated, and white British individuals and females predominated among donors.

V lost 4 bases to trimming and J lost 4 bases; unmatched junction nucleotides: 2. This CDR3 contains 13 residues. In germline, CDR1 is SGHDT, CDR2 YYEEEE. As concerns this clone: What it recognizes is unknown.

The table came from immunoSEQ multiplex PCR; TCRdb's copy has only in-frame clones and leaves some out. This table has about 83,000 clones, more than 75% appearing once. This sequence originates from an adult in good health. The chain uses TRBV5-6 and TRBJ1-3; the match to TRBD1 covers 7 bases. Sequences were derived from peripheral blood, sampled on day 0 of AZD1222 vaccination. DNA for the CDR3: TGTGCCAGCAGCCTGGACAGGGGAAACACCATATATTTT. It yields the protein CASSLDRGNTIYF.